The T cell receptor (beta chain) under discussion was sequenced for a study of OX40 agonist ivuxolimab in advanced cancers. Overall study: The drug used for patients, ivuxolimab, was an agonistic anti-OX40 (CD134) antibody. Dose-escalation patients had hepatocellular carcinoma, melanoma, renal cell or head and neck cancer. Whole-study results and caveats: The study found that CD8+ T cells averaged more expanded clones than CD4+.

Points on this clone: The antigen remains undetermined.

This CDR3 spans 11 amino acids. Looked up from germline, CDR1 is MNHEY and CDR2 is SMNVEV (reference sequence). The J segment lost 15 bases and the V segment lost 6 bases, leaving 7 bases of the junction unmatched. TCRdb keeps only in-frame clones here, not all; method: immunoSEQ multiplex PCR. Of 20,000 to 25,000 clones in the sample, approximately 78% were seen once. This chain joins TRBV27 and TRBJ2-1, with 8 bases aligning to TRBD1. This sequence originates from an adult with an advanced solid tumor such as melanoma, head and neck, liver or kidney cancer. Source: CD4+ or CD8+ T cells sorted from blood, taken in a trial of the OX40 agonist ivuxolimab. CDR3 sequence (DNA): TGTGCCAGCAGGGCGGACAGGGATTTGTTCTTC. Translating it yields CASRADRDLFF.